Included here is one T cell receptor beta chain sequence, with context. This clone showed up just once. It lacks a known antigen. There are no base qualities to consult, and no much larger clone falls within one base. Participants in the prospective study were enrolled through a virtual design, were aged roughly 18 to 100 years, and lived in 24 United States geographic areas. In the prospective study, participants were assigned to cohorts based on the clinical history participants reported in a screening survey and a study questionnaire. For ImmuneRACE Cohort 3, a participant was defined as recovered based on two consecutive negative NP/OP PCR tests, clearance by a healthcare professional, or resolution of symptoms. Mobile phlebotomists in the prospective study collected whole blood, serum and a nasopharyngeal or oropharyngeal swab from every participant. Prospective study participants could optionally give additional blood draws and questionnaires over an approximately 2-month period. Prospective study blood samples were shipped either frozen or at room temperature before DNA extraction.

The data are from a study of blood T cell repertoires in COVID-19 (dated by TCRdb to the early 2020s). About the investigation overall: The collaborator samples originated in the United States, Italy and Spain and spanned the acute and convalescent phases of COVID-19. The material from the prospective study consisted of cDNA or gDNA derived from T cells, B-cell-depleted T cells, or PBMCs. Subjects who had been exposed to COVID-19, were actively infected with it, or had recovered from it provided the deeply sampled blood TCRbeta repertoires that made up the dataset. The repertoires were made available in a free public database intended to serve as a resource for research on the immune response to SARS-CoV-2. The samples were drawn from two sources: the first 160 participants of the ongoing ImmuneRACE study, and 1,000 to 1,500 subjects contributed by 6 global collaborators. Sample metadata almost always included a de-identified subject ID, COVID-19 status, age in years and sex. Where HLA class I and class II types were available, the types were taken from metadata supplied by the sample provider, not from assay-based typing. Results the study describes overall, beyond this receptor: The amount of clinical and demographic metadata varied by source and participant and was provided uncurated.

V is trimmed back by 6 bases and J by 8 bases, and the junction contains 5 bases that no gene match accounts for. The CDR3 goes from the cysteine to the phenylalanine over 12 residues. The entry retains the CDR3 DNA only, 36 bases that are in frame from base 1. CDR1 and CDR2 (SGHRS, YFSETQ) derive from the germline V gene. TCRbeta CDR3 regions were amplified from genomic DNA using the immunoSEQ Assay, a bias-controlled multiplex PCR. On the study's bioinformatics: Within the assay, amplification of reference gene primers was used to estimate how many nucleated cells each sample contained. Sequence reads were collapsed and filtered to measure the absolute abundance of every unique TCRbeta CDR3 rearrangement. Productive Simpson clonality was computed per sample as the square root of Simpson's diversity index over productive rearrangements. Entries here come from immuneACCESS through TCRdb and include only in-frame sequences with V and J called. Some clones fail to appear in such tables; in the studies checked, an unresolved V gene covers under half of the shortfall, and the cause of the remainder is unknown. V, J and clone size reflect that table, while D and trimming were determined from the DNA. This sample gives around 210,000 clones in total; about 89% of them show up just once. The top ten hold over 7% of the sample.

This clonotype was sampled from a woman between 18 and 29 years old who had recovered from COVID-19. The sequencing sample was made of PBMCs or T cells enriched from blood (not recorded which). The rearrangement combines TRBV5-1 with TRBJ2-1; 7 junctional bases match TRBD1. The bases are TGCGCCAGCACCCTAACAGGGGATGAGCAGTTCTTC. This is translated as CASTLTGDEQFF.